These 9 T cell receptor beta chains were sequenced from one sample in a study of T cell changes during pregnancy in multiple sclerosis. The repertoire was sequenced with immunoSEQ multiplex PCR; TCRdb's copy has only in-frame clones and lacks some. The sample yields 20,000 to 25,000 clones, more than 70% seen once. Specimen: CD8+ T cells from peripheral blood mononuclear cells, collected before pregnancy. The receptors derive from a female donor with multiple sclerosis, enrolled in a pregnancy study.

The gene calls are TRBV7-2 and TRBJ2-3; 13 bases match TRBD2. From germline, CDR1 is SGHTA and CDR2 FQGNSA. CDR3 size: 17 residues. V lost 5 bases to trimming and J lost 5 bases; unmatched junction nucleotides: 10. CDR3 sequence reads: CASSETWTSGSVDTQYF. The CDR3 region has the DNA TGTGCCAGCAGCGAGACTTGGACTAGCGGGAGTGTAGATACGCAGTATTTT.

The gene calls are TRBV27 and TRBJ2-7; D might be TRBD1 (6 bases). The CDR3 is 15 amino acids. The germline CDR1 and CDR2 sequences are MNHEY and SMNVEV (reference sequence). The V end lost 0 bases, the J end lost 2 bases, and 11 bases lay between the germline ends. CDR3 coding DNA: TGTGCCAGCAGTTTATCGAGGGACACCACCTACGAGCAGTACTTC. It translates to CASSLSRDTTYEQYF.

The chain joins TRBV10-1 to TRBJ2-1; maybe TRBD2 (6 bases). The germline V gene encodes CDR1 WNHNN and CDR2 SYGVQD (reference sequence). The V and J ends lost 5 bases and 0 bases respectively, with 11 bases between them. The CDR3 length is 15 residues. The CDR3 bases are TGCGCCAGCAGTCCCTGGCGGGGCTCCTACAATGAGCAGTTCTTC. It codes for CASSPWRGSYNEQFF.

CDR3 bases: TGCAGTGCTAGGGGCGGGAAAGGCTACACCTTC. Translating it yields CSARGGKGYTF. V usage is TRBV20-1 and J usage is TRBJ1-2; no clear D. The germline gives CDR1 DFQATT, CDR2 SNEGSKA (reference sequence). The CDR3 has 11 residues. The ends were cut back, 3 bases at V and 8 bases at J, with 10 bases in the middle.

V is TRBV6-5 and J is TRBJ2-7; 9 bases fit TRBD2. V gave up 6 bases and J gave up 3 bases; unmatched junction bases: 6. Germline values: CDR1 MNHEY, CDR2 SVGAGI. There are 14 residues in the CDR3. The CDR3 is CASSPSSGSYEQYF. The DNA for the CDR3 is TGTGCCAGCAGCCCCAGTAGCGGGAGCTACGAGCAGTACTTC.

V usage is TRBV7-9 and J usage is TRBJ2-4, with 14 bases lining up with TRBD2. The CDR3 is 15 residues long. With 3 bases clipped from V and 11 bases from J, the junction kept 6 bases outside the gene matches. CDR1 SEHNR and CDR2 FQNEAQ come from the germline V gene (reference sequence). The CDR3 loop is CASSLGLAGATLQYF. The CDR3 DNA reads TGTGCCAGCAGCTTGGGACTAGCGGGAGCAACTCTTCAGTACTTC.

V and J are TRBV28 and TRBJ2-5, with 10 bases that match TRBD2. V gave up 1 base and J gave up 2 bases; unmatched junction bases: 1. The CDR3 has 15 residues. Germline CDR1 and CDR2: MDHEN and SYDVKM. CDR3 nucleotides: TGTGCCAGCAGTTTATTAGCGGGAGGACAAGAGACCCAGTACTTC. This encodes CASSLLAGGQETQYF.

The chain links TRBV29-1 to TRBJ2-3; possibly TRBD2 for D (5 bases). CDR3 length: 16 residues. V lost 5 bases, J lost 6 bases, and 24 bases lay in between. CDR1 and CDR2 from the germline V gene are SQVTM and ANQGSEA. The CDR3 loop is CSVSFLGAPARDTQYF. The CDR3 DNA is TGCAGCGTTTCATTCTTGGGAGCCCCGGCGAGGGATACGCAGTATTTT.

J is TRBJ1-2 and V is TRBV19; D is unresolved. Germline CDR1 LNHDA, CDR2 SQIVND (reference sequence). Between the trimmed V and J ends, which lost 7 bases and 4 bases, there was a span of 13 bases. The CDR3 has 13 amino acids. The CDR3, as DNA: TGTGCCAGTAACGCGGGCCGGGGCTATGGCTACACCTTC. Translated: CASNAGRGYGYTF. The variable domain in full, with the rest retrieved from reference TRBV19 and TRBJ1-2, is DGGITQSPKYLFRKEGQNVTLSCEQNLNHDAMYWYRQDPGQGLRLIYYSQIVNDFQKGDIAEGYSVSREKKESFPLTVTSAQKNPTAFYLCASNAGRGYGYTFGSGTRLTVV.